One T cell receptor beta chain is described in this entry. The antigen remains unidentified. The data derive from a study of T cell responses to AZD1222 COVID-19 vaccine. Points from the study as a whole: Baseline serostatus was positive in only six AZD1222 recipients. Clonal diversity was possibly underestimated, and the donors were mostly white British, with more females.

The CDR3 is 11 residues long. Deletions cut 10 bases from V and 9 bases from J, with 13 bases between. The germline V gene has CDR1 LNHDA and CDR2 SQIVND (reference sequence). Generated by immunoSEQ multiplex PCR, the TCRdb table keeps only in-frame clones and is missing some. The sample contains around 120,000 clones, about 85% of which appear only once. V and J are TRBV19 and TRBJ2-1; TRBD2 might be the D (5 bases). This receptor was identified in an adult who received the AZD1222 COVID-19 vaccine. Sequencing was performed on peripheral blood, taken 28 days after the second AZD1222 dose. This CDR3 reads CAISRGIEQFF. CDR3 nucleotide sequence: TGTGCCATCTCCCGGGGTATTGAGCAGTTCTTC.